Listed below are T cell receptor beta chains from one sample, sequenced in a study of cytomegalovirus exposure and HLA in healthy donors. Data came from immunoSEQ multiplex PCR; TCRdb stores just in-frame clones and leaves some out. The table lists about 160,000 clones, around nine tenths of them singletons. Sequenced: PBMCs. These receptors all stem from a woman younger than 30 in good health and CMV-seronegative. CDR3s include the opening cysteine and the closing phenylalanine or tryptophan. Each record gives: CDR3 DNA, CDR3 protein, clone size, J gene, D gene, V gene. A D gene is named only where the DNA matches it firmly. The listing skips clone size in some rows; elsewhere it reads once, few, many or a size class.

CDR3 DNA: TGCGCCAGCCATCGAGGAGGTGACTCCTACAATGAGCAGTTCTTC
CDR3 protein: CASHRGGDSYNEQFF
clone size: once
J gene: TRBJ2-1
D gene: .
V gene: TRBV5-1

CDR3 DNA: TGTGCCAGCAGCTTTGGAACGGGTGGTACCTACAATGAGCAGTTCTTC
CDR3 protein: CASSFGTGGTYNEQFF
clone size: .
J gene: TRBJ2-1
D gene: .
V gene: TRBV7-9

CDR3 DNA: TGTGCCTGGAGTGTTGGTAGCGGGGGGGCCGGTACGCAGTATTTT
CDR3 protein: CAWSVGSGGAGTQYF
clone size: .
J gene: TRBJ2-3
D gene: TRBD2
V gene: TRBV30

CDR3 DNA: TGTGCCAGTTCGAGGGGGCGTGAAACCGGGGAGCTGTTTTTT
CDR3 protein: CASSRGRETGELFF
clone size: once
J gene: TRBJ2-2
D gene: TRBD1
V gene: TRBV28

CDR3 DNA: TGTGCCAGCAGCCACGCAGGGTCGCACGGCTACACCTTC
CDR3 protein: CASSHAGSHGYTF
clone size: once
J gene: TRBJ1-2
D gene: .
V gene: TRBV7-9

CDR3 DNA: TGTGCCAGCAGCTTACAGGGAAGGGCCCAAGAGACCCAGTACTTC
CDR3 protein: CASSLQGRAQETQYF
clone size: .
J gene: TRBJ2-5
D gene: .
V gene: TRBV7-9

CDR3 DNA: TGCAGCGTTGGAGCAGGGGCTGGCGGGGAGCTGTTTTTT
CDR3 protein: CSVGAGAGGELFF
clone size: once
J gene: TRBJ2-2
D gene: .
V gene: TRBV29-1

CDR3 DNA: TGTGCCAGCAGTGACAGGGGATCGAATCAGCCCCAGCATTTT
CDR3 protein: CASSDRGSNQPQHF
clone size: .
J gene: TRBJ1-5
D gene: .
V gene: TRBV6-1

CDR3 DNA: TGTGCCAGCAGCCCCTCGCTTGGGACTAAATTTTACGAGCAGTACTTC
CDR3 protein: CASSPSLGTKFYEQYF
clone size: .
J gene: TRBJ2-7
D gene: TRBD2
V gene: TRBV7-8

CDR3 DNA: TGTGCTAGTGGTTTTCCTCGGACTAGCGGGGGGGCGGGGAATGAGCAGTTCTTC
CDR3 protein: CASGFPRTSGGAGNEQFF
clone size: once
J gene: TRBJ2-1
D gene: TRBD2
V gene: TRBV12-5

CDR3 DNA: TGTGCCAGCAGCTCAAGGGACAGGGGGGACGAGCAGTACTTC
CDR3 protein: CASSSRDRGDEQYF
clone size: .
J gene: TRBJ2-7
D gene: TRBD1
V gene: TRBV5-4

CDR3 DNA: TGTGCCAGCAGCTCGAGGACAGGGCCTTATGGCTACACCTTC
CDR3 protein: CASSSRTGPYGYTF
clone size: .
J gene: TRBJ1-2
D gene: TRBD1
V gene: TRBV7-2

CDR3 DNA: TGTGCCAGCAGCCAAGATGTGTCGACAGGGGGCACAGATACGCAGTATTTT
CDR3 protein: CASSQDVSTGGTDTQYF
clone size: .
J gene: TRBJ2-3
D gene: TRBD1
V gene: TRBV14

CDR3 DNA: TGTGCCAGCAAAAATCCGGGACTAGCGGGAGGTGAGCAGTTCTTC
CDR3 protein: CASKNPGLAGGEQFF
clone size: once
J gene: TRBJ2-1
D gene: TRBD2
V gene: TRBV28

CDR3 DNA: TGCGCCAGCAGCCAAGGATCCAGGGTAAGGACTGAAGCTTTCTTT
CDR3 protein: CASSQGSRVRTEAFF
clone size: .
J gene: TRBJ1-1
D gene: .
V gene: TRBV4-1

CDR3 DNA: TGTGCCAGCAGTTTATCGGGACTAAATCAGCCCCAGCATTTT
CDR3 protein: CASSLSGLNQPQHF
clone size: .
J gene: TRBJ1-5
D gene: .
V gene: TRBV27

CDR3 DNA: TGTGCCACCCAAGGGGGTGAAAAACTGTTTTTT
CDR3 protein: CATQGGEKLFF
clone size: .
J gene: TRBJ1-4
D gene: .
V gene: TRBV28

CDR3 DNA: TGTGCCAGTAGTGGGACTTGGACTGAAGCTTTCTTT
CDR3 protein: CASSGTWTEAFF
clone size: .
J gene: TRBJ1-1
D gene: .
V gene: TRBV19

CDR3 DNA: TGTGCCTGGAGGCAGGGGCCAAACTACGAGCAGTACTTC
CDR3 protein: CAWRQGPNYEQYF
clone size: .
J gene: TRBJ2-7
D gene: .
V gene: TRBV30

CDR3 DNA: TGTGCCAGCAGCCACCCGGGGATCTCCTACGAGCAGTACTTC
CDR3 protein: CASSHPGISYEQYF
clone size: .
J gene: TRBJ2-7
D gene: .
V gene: TRBV27

CDR3 DNA: TGTGCCAGCAGCTTAGTCAGACAGGGGGCCCCTACGCAGTATTTT
CDR3 protein: CASSLVRQGAPTQYF
clone size: .
J gene: TRBJ2-3
D gene: TRBD1
V gene: TRBV7-8

CDR3 DNA: TGTGCCAGCAGCTTAGGGGCCGCAAAAGATACGCAGTATTTT
CDR3 protein: CASSLGAAKDTQYF
clone size: once
J gene: TRBJ2-3
D gene: .
V gene: TRBV7-2

CDR3 DNA: TGTGCCAGCAGCTTAGCTACTACTCGCTACGAGCAGTACTTC
CDR3 protein: CASSLATTRYEQYF
clone size: .
J gene: TRBJ2-7
D gene: .
V gene: TRBV7-2

CDR3 DNA: TGTGCCAGCAGTTCAGGGGCCGCAACTAATGAAAAACTGTTTTTT
CDR3 protein: CASSSGAATNEKLFF
clone size: .
J gene: TRBJ1-4
D gene: .
V gene: TRBV28

CDR3 DNA: TGTGCCAGCAGTTACCTCAGGGTTGGTTCCTACAATGAGCAGTTCTTC
CDR3 protein: CASSYLRVGSYNEQFF
clone size: .
J gene: TRBJ2-1
D gene: .
V gene: TRBV6-5

CDR3 DNA: TGCGCCACCGATTCACCAGGGGGCTCTGGGGCCAACGTCCTGACTTTC
CDR3 protein: CATDSPGGSGANVLTF
clone size: .
J gene: TRBJ2-6
D gene: TRBD1
V gene: TRBV5-1

CDR3 DNA: TGCGCCAGCAGCCAAGGGCAGGGAACCAAAAACATTCAGTACTTC
CDR3 protein: CASSQGQGTKNIQYF
clone size: .
J gene: TRBJ2-4
D gene: .
V gene: TRBV4-1

CDR3 DNA: TGTGCCAGCAGCTTGCCACGGCCAATTTATGCGGGGGGGAAATACGAGCAGTACTTC
CDR3 protein: CASSLPRPIYAGGKYEQYF
clone size: once
J gene: TRBJ2-7
D gene: TRBD2
V gene: TRBV7-8

CDR3 DNA: TGCAGCGTTCCGGGACAGGGTGGCAATGAGCAGTTCTTC
CDR3 protein: CSVPGQGGNEQFF
clone size: .
J gene: TRBJ2-1
D gene: TRBD1
V gene: TRBV29-1

CDR3 DNA: TGTGCCAGCAGCTCCGCTCGCCGCGTTAGCGGGCACCATTTCTTC
CDR3 protein: CASSSARRVSGHHFF
clone size: .
J gene: TRBJ2-1
D gene: TRBD2
V gene: TRBV5-4

CDR3 DNA: TGTGCCAGCAGCTTAAGGTCAGGGGCCTACGAGCAGTACTTC
CDR3 protein: CASSLRSGAYEQYF
clone size: .
J gene: TRBJ2-7
D gene: .
V gene: TRBV11-1

CDR3 DNA: TGTGCCAGCTACCCCGGTAGCGGGACAACAGATACGCAGTATTTT
CDR3 protein: CASYPGSGTTDTQYF
clone size: .
J gene: TRBJ2-3
D gene: TRBD2
V gene: TRBV28

CDR3 DNA: TGTGCCAGCAGCTTGTTCACTAGCGGGCAAAAAACCGGGGAGCTGTTTTTT
CDR3 protein: CASSLFTSGQKTGELFF
clone size: .
J gene: TRBJ2-2
D gene: TRBD2
V gene: TRBV5-5

CDR3 DNA: TGTGCCAGCAGGCGGGGGAGGGGACCGAGCTACGAGCAGTACTTC
CDR3 protein: CASRRGRGPSYEQYF
clone size: .
J gene: TRBJ2-7
D gene: TRBD2
V gene: TRBV7-9

CDR3 DNA: TGTGCCAGCAGTTTGGACAGGGGAGATCATAGCAATCAGCCCCAGCATTTT
CDR3 protein: CASSLDRGDHSNQPQHF
clone size: .
J gene: TRBJ1-5
D gene: TRBD1
V gene: TRBV28

CDR3 DNA: TGTGCCAGCAGCTTATGGCAAGGGACACCAAATGAAAAACTGTTTTTT
CDR3 protein: CASSLWQGTPNEKLFF
clone size: .
J gene: TRBJ1-4
D gene: .
V gene: TRBV7-9

CDR3 DNA: TGTGCCAGCAGTCCAGACGGACAGGCATATGGCTACACCTTC
CDR3 protein: CASSPDGQAYGYTF
clone size: .
J gene: TRBJ1-2
D gene: TRBD1
V gene: TRBV28

CDR3 DNA: TGTGCCAGCAGCTTAGGTCTAAGTACAGATACGCAGTATTTT
CDR3 protein: CASSLGLSTDTQYF
clone size: .
J gene: TRBJ2-3
D gene: .
V gene: TRBV7-9

CDR3 DNA: TGTGCCAGCAGGAGGACTAGCGGGAAAACAGATACGCAGTATTTT
CDR3 protein: CASRRTSGKTDTQYF
clone size: .
J gene: TRBJ2-3
D gene: TRBD2
V gene: TRBV2

CDR3 DNA: TGTGCCAGCAGCCCGACGGGACAGAATGAAAAACTGTTTTTT
CDR3 protein: CASSPTGQNEKLFF
clone size: few
J gene: TRBJ1-4
D gene: TRBD1
V gene: TRBV7-9

CDR3 DNA: TGTGCCAGCAGTTTATTCTGGGGACAGGGTAAAAAGACCCAGTACTTC
CDR3 protein: CASSLFWGQGKKTQYF
clone size: .
J gene: TRBJ2-5
D gene: TRBD1
V gene: TRBV28

CDR3 DNA: TGTGCCAGCAGCAAAGGAACAGGCCGGGCCAAAAACATTCAGTACTTC
CDR3 protein: CASSKGTGRAKNIQYF
clone size: .
J gene: TRBJ2-4
D gene: .
V gene: TRBV21-1

CDR3 DNA: TGTGCCAGCAGCTTAGATGCGGAAATTTATGGCTACACCTTC
CDR3 protein: CASSLDAEIYGYTF
clone size: .
J gene: TRBJ1-2
D gene: .
V gene: TRBV7-9

CDR3 DNA: TGTGCCAGCAACAGGGCCTACCAAGAGACCCAGTACTTC
CDR3 protein: CASNRAYQETQYF
clone size: .
J gene: TRBJ2-5
D gene: .
V gene: TRBV28

CDR3 DNA: TGTGCCAGCAGCTCCTTCGGGGTTGCCTATAATTCACCCCTCCACTTT
CDR3 protein: CASSSFGVAYNSPLHF
clone size: .
J gene: TRBJ1-6
D gene: .
V gene: TRBV9

CDR3 DNA: TGCGCCAGCAGCCAAGCCAGGGGTGAAAAACTGTTTTTT
CDR3 protein: CASSQARGEKLFF
clone size: .
J gene: TRBJ1-4
D gene: .
V gene: TRBV4-1

CDR3 DNA: TGTGCCAGCAGCCGAGAGAGGGGACAGGGGGCTGGGGCCAACGTCCTGACTTTC
CDR3 protein: CASSRERGQGAGANVLTF
clone size: .
J gene: TRBJ2-6
D gene: TRBD1
V gene: TRBV11-2

CDR3 DNA: TGTGCCAGCAGTTACCGGGACAGGGAGGGTCAGCCCCAGCATTTT
CDR3 protein: CASSYRDREGQPQHF
clone size: .
J gene: TRBJ1-5
D gene: TRBD1
V gene: TRBV6-5

CDR3 DNA: TGTGCCTGGAGTGTAGAGCTCAATCAGCCCCAGCATTTT
CDR3 protein: CAWSVELNQPQHF
clone size: .
J gene: TRBJ1-5
D gene: .
V gene: TRBV30

CDR3 DNA: TGTGCCAGCAGTTACGCCAGAGGCTACGAGCAGTACTTC
CDR3 protein: CASSYARGYEQYF
clone size: .
J gene: TRBJ2-7
D gene: .
V gene: TRBV7-8

CDR3 DNA: TGTGCCAGCACGCGGCGGGAGCTTGCTATCGACGAGCAGTACTTC
CDR3 protein: CASTRRELAIDEQYF
clone size: .
J gene: TRBJ2-7
D gene: TRBD2
V gene: TRBV28

CDR3 DNA: TGTGCCAGCAGTTTATGGGCTAGCGGGGGGGTCTTC
CDR3 protein: CASSLWASGGVF
clone size: .
J gene: TRBJ2-1
D gene: TRBD2
V gene: TRBV28

CDR3 DNA: TGCGCCAGCAGTACGACAGTGAACACTGAAGCTTTCTTT
CDR3 protein: CASSTTVNTEAFF
clone size: .
J gene: TRBJ1-1
D gene: .
V gene: TRBV5-1

CDR3 DNA: TGTGCCAGCAGTTTATTTGTAGCGGGAGGGCCCACAGATACGCAGTATTTT
CDR3 protein: CASSLFVAGGPTDTQYF
clone size: .
J gene: TRBJ2-3
D gene: TRBD2
V gene: TRBV28

CDR3 DNA: TGTGCCAGCAGTATCGGACAGGGGTATGGCTACACCTTC
CDR3 protein: CASSIGQGYGYTF
clone size: .
J gene: TRBJ1-2
D gene: TRBD1
V gene: TRBV28

CDR3 DNA: TGTGCCAGTTCTCGTATAGGTAGCGGGAAAGATGAGCAGTTCTTC
CDR3 protein: CASSRIGSGKDEQFF
clone size: .
J gene: TRBJ2-1
D gene: TRBD2
V gene: TRBV19

CDR3 DNA: TGTGCCTGTTGGGACAGGGTGTTGTATGGCTACACCTTC
CDR3 protein: CACWDRVLYGYTF
clone size: .
J gene: TRBJ1-2
D gene: TRBD1
V gene: TRBV30